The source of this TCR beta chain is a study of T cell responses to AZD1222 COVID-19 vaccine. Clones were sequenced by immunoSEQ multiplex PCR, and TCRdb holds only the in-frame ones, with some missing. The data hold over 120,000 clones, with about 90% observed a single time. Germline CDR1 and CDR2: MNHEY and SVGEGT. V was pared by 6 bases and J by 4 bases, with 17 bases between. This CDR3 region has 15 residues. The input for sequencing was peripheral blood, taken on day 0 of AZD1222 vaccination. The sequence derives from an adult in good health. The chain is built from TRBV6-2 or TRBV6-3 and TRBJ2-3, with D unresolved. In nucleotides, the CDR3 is TGTGCCAGCAGCCTAATCCGGCAATGGTCAGATACGCAGTATTTT. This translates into CASSLIRQWSDTQYF.